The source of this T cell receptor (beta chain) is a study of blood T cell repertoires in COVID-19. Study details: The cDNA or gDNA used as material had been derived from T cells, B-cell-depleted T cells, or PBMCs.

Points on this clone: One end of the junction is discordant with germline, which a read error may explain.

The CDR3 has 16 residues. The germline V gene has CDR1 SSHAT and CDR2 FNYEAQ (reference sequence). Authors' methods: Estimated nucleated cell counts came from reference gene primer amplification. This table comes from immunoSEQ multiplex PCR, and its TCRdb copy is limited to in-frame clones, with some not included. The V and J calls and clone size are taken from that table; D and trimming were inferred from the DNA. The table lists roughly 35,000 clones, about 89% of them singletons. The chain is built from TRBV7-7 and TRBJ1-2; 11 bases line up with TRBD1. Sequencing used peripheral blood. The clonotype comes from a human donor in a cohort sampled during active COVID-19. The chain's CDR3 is CASSLGWTGGVYGYTF. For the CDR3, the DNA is TGTGCTAGCAGCTTAGGTTGGACAGGGGGCGTGTATGGCTACACCTTC.